Sequencing of this T cell receptor (beta chain) was carried out in a study of blood T cell repertoires in COVID-19. Overall study context: There were acute and convalescent COVID-19 samples, and they came from the United States, Italy and Spain.

Enrollment of patients from Seattle took place during active infection, with longitudinal follow-up. In the authors' methods: Amplification of reference gene primers provided the estimated nucleated cell counts. Libraries were prepared by immunoSEQ multiplex PCR; TCRdb keeps only in-frame clonotypes and omits some of them. D and trimming come from the DNA, and the V and J calls and clone size come from that table. The table records roughly 250,000 clones, roughly 88% of them present only once. The CDR3 loop spans 13 amino acids. J gave up 4 bases and V 8 bases, and 7 bases lay outside the gene matches. Germline CDR1 GTSNPN, CDR2 SVGIG (reference sequence).

The chain joins TRBV30 to TRBJ1-3; 8 bases line up with TRBD1. The sequence came from a human donor with COVID-19, enrolled during active disease. The donor label of this sample is uncertain. The sample consisted of peripheral blood. CDR3 in DNA: TGTGCCGCAACCAGGGGGCGAGGAAACACCATATATTTT. Its translation is CAATRGRGNTIYF.